This T cell receptor beta chain was sequenced for a study of T cell responses to AZD1222 COVID-19 vaccine listed by TCRdb under 2021. Regarding the complete study: TCR sequencing covered over 230 trial participants: 200 to 210 given two doses of AZD1222 and about 26 given two doses of MenACWY control vaccine. Enrollment into the trials was organized by age into subgroups of 18-55, 56-69 and 70-plus years, and those subgroups contained about 150, 27 and 61 TCR-sequenced participants, respectively.

Per the publication, the time point label means: about 28 days (+/-7) after the second vaccine dose. AZD1222 recipients whose second dose came at about 4 weeks and those whose second dose came at about 12 weeks were combined into one group, since spike-specific TCR depth and breadth did not differ between the two schedules. Samples from vaccinated people were obtained from the UK trials COV001 and COV002, which included a single-blind randomized controlled phase 2/3 trial of AZD1222 (ChAdOx1 nCoV-19) in healthy adults. For TCRbeta chain sequencing, PBMC samples from trial participants were taken at day 0 and at day 28 after the second dose. The germline V and J ends show losses of 4 bases and 0 bases respectively, and no gene match explains 2 bases of the junction. The CDR3 measures 14 amino acids from cysteine to phenylalanine. Here the CDR3 DNA is all that survives: 42 bases in frame from base 1. Per the germline V gene, SGHAT is the CDR1 and FQNNGV is the CDR2.

Study-level results and caveats: In the small 56-69-year group, the increase in depth fell short of significance, most likely because of low power. Vaccine-associated CD4 TCRs spanned the whole spike protein, with dominant responses in regions 160-218 and 743-854. Because no samples from the day 14 peak response were available, repertoires could be characterized only after the peak T cell response. Participants were mostly white British and included more females than males, and it was suggested by the authors that clonal diversity may have been underestimated. After two AZD1222 doses, both the breadth and the depth of spike-specific TCRs were significantly higher than at day 0 and than in MenACWY recipients. Conclusions about previously exposed vaccinees are limited because only a handful of AZD1222 recipients were SARS-CoV-2 seropositive at baseline. Epitopes outside the regions mutated in the B.1.351 and B.1.1.7 variants were reportedly recognized by nearly half of the unique spike-specific TCRs.

The CDR3 regions of human TCRbeta chains were analyzed by immunosequencing. On the study's bioinformatics: TCRs in the repertoires were matched against a reference library of SARS-CoV-2-specific TCRs that had been generated with the MIRA antigen-specificity platform. Breadth meant the fraction of unique TCRs that were SARS-CoV-2-associated, whereas depth meant the fraction of total T cells that were SARS-CoV-2-associated. Using the MIRA data, every spike-specific TCR was mapped to the spike region that the TCR reacted to and assigned to either a CD4 or a CD8 class. Log10-transformed breadth and depth values were compared by one-way ANOVA with Sidak's multiple comparisons tests. TCRdb carries this immuneACCESS record with in-frame sequences only. Its versions omit some clonotypes, under half of them owing to an unresolved V gene in the studies checked, with the rest unexplained. V, J and clone size are those of that table, while D and trimming were read from the DNA. The sample includes about 59,000 clones, with about 91% observed a single time. In total, the top ten clones hold 5% to 6.5% of the sample.

As regards this clone: Its antigen is not yet known. Base-call qualities are not available, and no considerably larger clone is one nucleotide away.

This receptor was identified in an adult who received the AZD1222 COVID-19 vaccine. The sequence joins TRBV11-2 to TRBJ1-1; TRBD1 agrees with 7 junctional bases. Sequences were derived from peripheral blood, sampled 28 days after the second AZD1222 dose. The CDR3 region reads CASSSDRVNTEAFF. Here is the DNA: TGTGCCAGCAGCTCCGACAGGGTGAACACTGAAGCTTTCTTT.